This TCR beta chain was identified in a study of blood T cell repertoires in COVID-19. The germline gives CDR1 LNHDA, CDR2 SQIVND (reference sequence). The CDR3 totals 14 residues. Trimming took 4 bases from V and 6 from J, leaving 15 bases between them. The repertoire was sequenced with immunoSEQ multiplex PCR; TCRdb's copy has only in-frame clones and lacks some. Of 43,000 or so clones listed, roughly nine tenths were seen once; the top ten hold 16%. The sample consisted of peripheral blood. The chain has TRBV19 and TRBJ1-2; D perhaps matches TRBD1 (6 bases). The clonotype comes from a man between 60 and 70 years old with active or convalescent COVID-19. This chain's CDR3 is CASSTSTWTDGYTF. The CDR3 nucleotides read TGTGCCAGTAGTACCTCGACCTGGACAGATGGCTACACCTTC.